The sequence of this TCR beta chain was determined in a study of identical twins. Study outcomes and limitations: Fewer insertions characterized abundant cord blood beta clonotypes, whereas memory repertoires showed none.

TCRdb independently ran MiXCR on the 5' RACE reads; one entry per CDR3 protein. The profile shows some 190,000 distinct CDR3 sequences, approximately 15% of them singletons. This clonotype was seen more than once but under ten times. Its target is not known. V lost 4 bases to trimming and J lost 0 bases, with 12 bases between them. The CDR3 covers 15 residues. The germline CDR1 and CDR2 sequences are SGDLS and YYNGEE. The same sample was also used in a study of T cells expressing NK-cell markers. This second study says: Of CD8+ T cells, roughly 1.0-7.0% belonged to dominant NKG2C+ clonotypes in 5 to 7 donors.

The source of this sequence is a woman aged 18 to 35 in good health. The material sequenced was CD8+ T cells sorted from blood. The chain is built from TRBV9 and TRBJ2-3, with a weak D call TRBD2 (6 bases). CDR3: CASSPRDSSTDTQYF. The CDR3 nucleotides read TGTGCCAGCAGCCCGAGGGACTCCAGCACAGATACGCAGTATTTT.